This T cell receptor beta chain was retrieved from a study of cytomegalovirus exposure and HLA in healthy donors. For the study at large: T cells numbering about 179 million yielded more than 100 million unique TCR beta sequences in an earlier analysis. Study-wide findings and caveats: Presence/absence analyses rested on an assumption that sequencing depth was roughly uniform across donors. Within the data, a cluster of highly shared sequence variants was likely a sequencing artifact.

Comments on this clone: No antigen is known for it.

Germline CDR1 and CDR2: MNHEY and SMNVEV (reference sequence). The CDR3 sequence is 16 residues long. Trimming at V came to 0 bases and at J to 2 bases, leaving 2 bases not matched to a gene. The PCR used 60 Vbeta and 13 Jbeta primers. The authors' processing: Unique TCR beta chains totaled around 86 million in a later count, with approximately 11 million of them shared. The protocol was immunoSEQ multiplex PCR, while the TCRdb copy is restricted to in-frame clones and leaves out a portion. The V and J calls and clone size come from that table; D and trimming were worked out from the DNA. This sample carries 40,000 to 60,000 clones, with roughly 5.5% going to the ten biggest clones.

The chain combines TRBV27 with TRBJ1-5; TRBD1 aligns across 9 bases. Sequencing input: PBMCs. This clonotype originated in a male donor in good health and CMV-seropositive. The CDR3: CASSLSRTGGNQPQHF. In nucleotides, the CDR3 is TGTGCCAGCAGTTTATCAAGGACAGGGGGCAATCAGCCCCAGCATTTT.